These 20 T cell receptor beta chains were sequenced from one sample in a study of blood T cell repertoires in COVID-19. The data were produced by immunoSEQ multiplex PCR, yet TCRdb's version contains in-frame clones alone and is incomplete. Of roughly 200,000 clones listed, about 81% are singletons. Specimen: PBMCs or T cells enriched from blood (not recorded which). The source is a man aged 35-49 years who had recovered from COVID-19.

This clone came up once. The chain couples TRBV5-4 to TRBJ2-7; tentatively, D is TRBD1 (6 bases). The germline V and J ends were trimmed by 4 bases and 3 bases, with 14 bases remaining between them. The CDR3 covers 14 residues. Germline lookup yields CDR1 SGHNT and CDR2 YYREEE (reference sequence). CDR3 sequence reads: CASSRPGVDYEQYF. The CDR3 region has the DNA TGTGCCAGCAGCAGGCCAGGGGTCGACTACGAGCAGTACTTC.

This rearrangement joins TRBV21-1 to TRBJ1-2. TRBV21-1 is a pseudogene. CDR3 size: 17 residues. The CDR3 DNA reads as TGTGCCAGCACCCTGATCGGTAGCATTGGTTCTAACTATGGCTACACCTTC. As protein: CASTLIGSIGSNYGYTF.

Here the CDR3 reads CASSPFYIRVGGLYEQYF. For the CDR3, the DNA is TGTGCCAGCAGTCCCTTTTACATTAGGGTAGGGGGATTGTACGAGCAGTACTTC. The chain has TRBV5-5 and TRBJ2-7, with D possibly being TRBD1 (6 bases). The CDR3 is made up of 18 amino acids. The ends were cut back, 5 bases at V and 4 bases at J, with 28 bases in the middle. Germline V CDR1 and CDR2: SGHKS, YYEKEE (reference sequence).

The chain recombines TRBV27 with TRBJ1-1; D ambiguous. Trimming removed 5 bases at V and 0 bases at J, with 13 bases between. This CDR3 has 15 amino acids. CDR1 is MNHEY and CDR2 is SMNVEV in the germline V gene (reference sequence). CDR3 residues: CASSPWERLNTEAFF. Here the CDR3 DNA reads TGTGCCAGCAGTCCGTGGGAGCGGTTGAACACTGAAGCTTTCTTT.

J is TRBJ2-1 and V is TRBV11-2; TRBD2 aligns across 7 bases. The CDR3 is made up of 14 amino acids. Germline-derived CDR1 and CDR2 are SGHAT and FQNNGV. Trimming at V came to 7 bases and at J to 13 bases, leaving 16 bases not matched to a gene. CDR3 sequence reads: CASTSPGLDPYQFF. The CDR3 nucleotides are TGTGCCAGCACCTCACCCGGACTAGACCCCTATCAGTTCTTC. Full variable domain (missing parts from reference TRBV11-2 and TRBJ2-1): EAGVAQSPRYKIIEKRQSVAFWCNPISGHATLYWYQQILGQGPKLLIQFQNNGVVDDSQLPKDRFSAERLKGVDSTLKIQPAKLEDSAVYLCASTSPGLDPYQFFGPGTRLTVL.

This clone has just a few counts. This chain uses TRBV6-6 with TRBJ2-1; D not resolved. Germline assignment: CDR1 MNHNY and CDR2 SVGAGI (reference sequence). The CDR3 has 12 amino acids. V shed 6 bases and J shed 7 bases, with 10 bases lying between them. DNA of the CDR3: TGTGCCAGCAGCCCTTTTGAGAATGAGCAGTTCTTC. Amino acid sequence: CASSPFENEQFF.

This chain connects TRBV2 to TRBJ2-7, with TRBD2 as a possible D gene (5 bases). The CDR3 runs 14 residues. Between the trimmed V and J ends, which lost 7 bases and 6 bases, there was a span of 19 bases. The germline CDR1 and CDR2 sequences are SNHLY and FYNNEI. CDR3 protein: CASNSLVPRGEQYF. The CDR3 DNA follows: TGTGCCAGCAACTCACTAGTACCCCGGGGCGAGCAGTACTTC.

The V gene is TRBV19, the J gene TRBJ1-2, with 9 bases identical to TRBD1. Germline-derived CDR1 and CDR2 are LNHDA and SQIVND (reference sequence). The CDR3 is 15 residues long. V gave up 5 bases and J gave up 3 bases; unmatched junction bases: 7. CDR3 DNA sequence: TGTGCCAGTAGTTTAAGGACAGGGGAGGACTATGGCTACACCTTC. Translating it yields CASSLRTGEDYGYTF.

J is TRBJ1-2 and V is TRBV2, with D hard to call. V dropped 7 bases and J dropped 8 bases, with 20 bases sitting between them. The CDR3 is 14 amino acids. Germline loops: CDR1 SNHLY, CDR2 FYNNEI. The CDR3 loop reads CASKEAFPSRGYTF. CDR3 nucleotides: TGTGCCAGCAAGGAGGCCTTCCCGTCCCGGGGCTACACCTTC.

This sequence joins TRBV7-9 and TRBJ1-5; TRBD1 might be the D (5 bases). The CDR3 has 16 residues. Germline V gene lookup returns CDR1 SEHNR and CDR2 FQNEAQ (reference sequence). Trimming took off 0 bases at V and 4 bases at J, with 13 bases between the two ends. The CDR3: CASSLAGRGGNQPQHF. CDR3 sequence (DNA): TGTGCCAGCAGCTTAGCGGGGAGGGGAGGGAATCAGCCCCAGCATTTT.

J is TRBJ2-5 and V is TRBV3-1 (or the pseudogene TRBV3-2), with 12 nucleotides matching TRBD2. Germline CDR1 and CDR2: LGHDT and YNNKEL (reference sequence). This CDR3 is built from 18 residues. Trimming at V came to 0 bases and at J to 3 bases, leaving 8 bases not matched to a gene. In DNA form, the CDR3 reads TGTGCCAGCAGCCAAGAAAAACTAGCGGGAGGAAGGAAAGAGACCCAGTACTTC. Protein product: CASSQEKLAGGRKETQYF.

The rearrangement links TRBV19 to TRBJ1-5; 9 bases map to TRBD1. Germline V gene sequence: CDR1 LNHDA, CDR2 SQIVND (reference sequence). Trimming at V came to 11 bases and at J to 1 base, leaving 12 bases not matched to a gene. This CDR3 contains 16 residues. The CDR3, as DNA: TGTGCCCTCCTCGCGACAGGGGGAATCAGCAATCAGCCCCAGCATTTT. Translation gives CALLATGGISNQPQHF.

This chain joins TRBV6-5 and TRBJ1-1; TRBD1 matches 7 bases. Trimming removed 7 bases from V and 4 bases from J; junction bases left unmatched: 12. This CDR3 region has 15 residues. CDR1 and CDR2 from the germline V gene are MNHEY and SVGAGI. The CDR3 loop is CASTTGATGSTEAFF. In nucleotides, the CDR3 is TGTGCCAGCACTACGGGGGCGACAGGGAGCACTGAAGCTTTCTTT.

This clone was seen a handful of times. The chain joins TRBV3-1 (or the pseudogene TRBV3-2) to TRBJ1-1; maybe TRBD1 (6 bases). V shed 4 bases and J shed 4 bases, with 16 bases lying between them. CDR1 is LGHDT, CDR2 YNNKEL, per germline (reference sequence). This CDR3 has 15 residues. CDR3 bases: TGTGCCAGCAGCCCAAGAATAGGGGGTACCACTGAAGCTTTCTTT. Its translation: CASSPRIGGTTEAFF.

This clone has only a few counts. The same CDR3 can be traced to other DNA sequences in this sample. The genes are TRBV18 and TRBJ1-1, with 10 bases lining up with TRBD1. The junction had 0 bases not matched to a gene; V was cut back by 0 bases and J by 5 bases. CDR1 is KGHSH and CDR2 is LQKENI in the germline V gene. The CDR3 covers 14 residues. The CDR3 reads CASSPPGQGTEAFF. CDR3 in DNA: TGTGCCAGCTCACCACCGGGACAGGGGACTGAAGCTTTCTTT.

The chain is built from TRBV2 and TRBJ1-2, with 9 bases lining up with TRBD1. V lost 7 bases to trimming and J lost 5 bases; unmatched junction nucleotides: 11. The CDR3 runs to 15 residues. The V gene's germline CDR1 is SNHLY and CDR2 FYNNEI. CDR3 sequence reads: CASTFEQGAGYGYTF. CDR3 sequence (DNA): TGTGCCAGCACTTTCGAACAGGGGGCAGGTTATGGCTACACCTTC.

V and J are TRBV27 and TRBJ2-1, with 11 bases fitting TRBD2. The junction had 3 bases not matched to a gene; V was cut back by 3 bases and J by 8 bases. The CDR3 extends over 14 amino acids. The germline gives CDR1 MNHEY, CDR2 SMNVEV (reference sequence). The CDR3 region is CASSFSGRAHEQFF. The CDR3, as DNA: TGTGCCAGCAGTTTTAGCGGGAGGGCCCATGAGCAGTTCTTC.

The CDR3 nucleotides read TGCGCCGCAGGGGCTCTGGATCCTGAAGCTTTCTTT. The encoded protein is CAAGALDPEAFF. The chain has TRBV10-2 and TRBJ1-1, with a possible D match to TRBD1 (6 bases). Germline lookup yields CDR1 WSHSY and CDR2 SAAADI. Trimming took 11 bases from V and 6 from J, leaving 16 bases between them. The CDR3 runs 12 residues.

The chain employs TRBV27 and TRBJ2-7; perhaps TRBD2 as D (6 bases). Trimming took off 5 bases at V and 4 bases at J, with 21 bases between the two ends. The CDR3 totals 16 residues. Germline CDR1 reads MNHEY; CDR2 reads SMNVEV (reference sequence). Here the CDR3 DNA reads TGTGCCAGCAGTAGCGGCGCCACGGGAGTAATTTACGAGCAGTACTTC. Translation: CASSSGATGVIYEQYF.

This clone was seen just once. Written as DNA, the CDR3 is TGCAGCGTCGGACAGGGTTCGGGGCACACTGAAGCTTTCTTT. It codes for CSVGQGSGHTEAFF. The chain is built from TRBV29-1 and TRBJ1-1; 8 nucleotides align to TRBD1. CDR3 length: 14 residues. CDR1 is SQVTM and CDR2 is ANQGSEA in the germline V gene. The V gene end was trimmed by 6 bases and the J gene end by 3 bases; junction bases not matched to a gene: 9.